Following are 12 T cell receptor beta chains from one sample sequenced in a study of blood T cell repertoires in COVID-19. Repertoires were generated with immunoSEQ multiplex PCR, while TCRdb's copy carries only in-frame clones and drops some. The data contain roughly 200,000 clones, approximately 85% of them singletons. Sequencing used PBMCs or T cells enriched from blood (not recorded which). Receptors were obtained from a man aged 35 to 55 who had recovered from COVID-19.

This chain links TRBV11-2 with TRBJ2-7, with a possible D match to TRBD1 (5 bases). V lost 3 bases and J 0 bases, leaving 12 bases between the germline ends. This CDR3 spans 15 amino acids. Germline V gives CDR1 SGHAT, CDR2 FQNNGV. DNA of the CDR3: TGTGCCAGCAGCTTTCTTCAGGGCATCTCCTACGAGCAGTACTTC. Protein: CASSFLQGISYEQYF.

The chain links TRBV18 to TRBJ1-5, with D hard to call. Germline CDR1 reads KGHSH; CDR2 reads LQKENI. The CDR3 runs 16 residues. The V end was cut by 3 bases, the J end by 6 bases, with 18 bases between. Here the CDR3 reads CASSPERSTVGQPQHF. CDR3 coding DNA: TGTGCCAGCTCACCTGAAAGATCTACCGTTGGTCAGCCCCAGCATTTT.

CDR3 in amino acids: CASSFEQGRQETQYF. The CDR3 nucleotides read TGCGCCAGCAGCTTCGAACAGGGTCGACAAGAGACCCAGTACTTC. This chain uses TRBV5-1 with TRBJ2-5, with TRBD1 as a possible D gene (6 bases). The CDR3 has 15 residues. Trimming pared 2 bases from V and 2 bases from J, leaving 13 bases between. The germline gives CDR1 SGHRS, CDR2 YFSETQ.

The rearrangement uses TRBV2 and TRBJ2-1; 11 bases agree with TRBD1. Germline V gene data show CDR1 as SNHLY and CDR2 as FYNNEI. The CDR3 runs to 15 residues. Trimming cost V 4 bases and J 7 bases; bases outside gene matches: 6. CDR3 bases: TGTGCCAGCAGTGCGGACAGGGGGCGAAGTAATGAGCAGTTCTTC. Amino acid sequence: CASSADRGRSNEQFF.

The J gene is TRBJ1-1, the V gene TRBV6-5, with 10 bases matching TRBD1. Unmatched junction bases numbered 9, after V lost 5 bases and J lost 6 bases. The length of the CDR3 is 15 residues. Germline V gene lookup returns CDR1 MNHEY and CDR2 SVGAGI. CDR3 nucleotides: TGTGCCAGCAGTCCGGAGACAGGGGGCTTGGCTGAAGCTTTCTTT. As protein: CASSPETGGLAEAFF.

The J gene is TRBJ1-1, the V gene TRBV7-9; 10 positions agree with TRBD1. V lost 3 bases, J lost 1 base, and 5 bases stayed unmatched. The CDR3 length is 16 residues. Germline lookup yields CDR1 SEHNR and CDR2 FQNEAQ (reference sequence). CDR3 coding DNA: TGTGCCAGCAGCTTCTTGCGGGACAGGGGGAACACTGAAGCTTTCTTT. Translated: CASSFLRDRGNTEAFF.

The V and J genes are TRBV9 and TRBJ2-7; D perhaps matches TRBD2 (6 bases). V lost 0 bases and J 5 bases, leaving 9 bases between the germline ends. The length of the CDR3 is 13 residues. The V gene's germline CDR1 is SGDLS and CDR2 YYNGEE. In DNA, the CDR3 is TGTGCCAGCAGCGTAGGCGGGATCGACGAGCAGTACTTC. Translating it yields CASSVGGIDEQYF.

The DNA for the CDR3 is TGTGCCAGCAGCTTAGTTTTCAGAGGGTCCCGGGCGGATACGCAGTATTTT. Protein: CASSLVFRGSRADTQYF. This chain links TRBV7-8 with TRBJ2-3, with D perhaps TRBD2 (5 bases). The CDR3 has 17 amino acids. The ends were cut back, 1 base at V and 6 bases at J, with 20 bases in the middle. CDR1 and CDR2 (germline): SGHVS, FQNEAQ.

The CDR3 sequence: CASSQPTGYNSPLHF. In nucleotides, the CDR3 is TGCGCCAGCAGCCAGCCGACAGGGTATAATTCACCCCTCCACTTT. V usage is TRBV4-1 and J usage is TRBJ1-6; 7 bases are a match to TRBD1. Germline V gene sequence: CDR1 MGHRA, CDR2 YSYEKL. The CDR3 is 15 residues long. Losses at the gene ends were 3 bases for V and 4 bases for J; bases not matched to a gene: 3.

This clone was seen just once. The chain uses TRBV11-3 and TRBJ1-1; 7 bases agree with TRBD1. Germline V gives CDR1 SGHNT, CDR2 YENEEA. Trimming took 5 bases from V and 10 from J; bases not matched to a gene: 10. The CDR3 runs 13 residues. CDR3 amino acids: CASSPERGRVAFF. CDR3 DNA: TGTGCCAGCAGCCCAGAAAGGGGGCGTGTAGCTTTCTTT.

The CDR3 loop reads CASSTKAYEQYF. The CDR3 nucleotides read TGTGCCAGCAGCACTAAAGCCTACGAGCAGTACTTC. The chain combines TRBV7-9 with TRBJ2-7; unclear D gene. CDR3 length: 12 residues. CDR1 and CDR2 (germline): SEHNR, FQNEAQ (reference sequence). V lost 5 bases and J lost 2, with 7 bases in between.

This chain connects TRBV28 to TRBJ2-7, with a possible D match to TRBD1 (6 bases). This CDR3 spans 15 amino acids. The germline V gene has CDR1 MDHEN and CDR2 SYDVKM. Trimming removed 6 bases at V and 0 bases at J, with 15 bases between. CDR3: CASSLRDTSSYEQYF. CDR3 nucleotide sequence: TGTGCCAGCAGCCTCCGGGACACAAGCTCCTACGAGCAGTACTTC.